A selection of T cell receptor beta chains follows, all from one sample in a study of blood T cells in healthy people across ages. TCRdb analysed the 5' RACE reads with MiXCR anew, one entry per CDR3 protein. The sample holds more than 550,000 distinct CDR3 sequences, about a fifth seen once. The sample taken for sequencing was blood. These receptor sequences come from a man aged 70 or older in good health. The CDR3 runs from the conserved cysteine through the conserved F or W. Fields, in order: D gene, V gene, clone size, J gene, CDR3 DNA, CDR3 protein. D genes are given only for firm matches. A row's size may be missing; if present it is once, few, many or a size class.

.	TRBV5-6	few	TRBJ2-5	TGTGCCAGCAGCCCCACACATACAAAGACCCAGTACTTC	CASSPTHTKTQYF
.	TRBV7-8	.	TRBJ2-1	TGTGCCAGCAGCCCATCCCGAGGTAAAGGGGACTACAATGAGCAGTTCTTC	CASSPSRGKGDYNEQFF
.	TRBV7-2	few	TRBJ2-3	TGTGCCAGCAGTCTCGGTGCCCCGAGAGGTACAGATACGCAGTATTTT	CASSLGAPRGTDTQYF
TRBD2	TRBV5-1	.	TRBJ2-3	TGCGCCAGCAAACGAGCGGGGGACCTCACAGATACGCAGTATTTT	CASKRAGDLTDTQYF
TRBD2	TRBV3-1	.	TRBJ2-7	TGTGCCAGCAGCCAAGTGGGGTTGACGAGCGGGGGTTGGGACGAGCAGTACTTC	CASSQVGLTSGGWDEQYF
TRBD2	TRBV4-2	.	TRBJ2-3	TGTGCCAGCAGCCAAGAGTCCAGCGGGGGCCGACCAGATACGCAGTATTTT	CASSQESSGGRPDTQYF
.	TRBV20-1	.	TRBJ2-3	TGCTCATCAGGCCAGGCCCGCACAGATACGCAGTATTTT	CSSGQARTDTQYF
TRBD1	TRBV18	.	TRBJ2-1	TGTGCCAGCTCACCACGAGGACAGGGTTCGGAGGGGCAGTTCTTC	CASSPRGQGSEGQFF
.	TRBV5-1	few	TRBJ1-6	TGCGCCAGCAGCCCGCGAGTGGGGGAATACTCACCCCTCCACTTT	CASSPRVGEYSPLHF
TRBD1	TRBV7-9	.	TRBJ1-1	TGTGCCAGCAGCCCCGGGACAGGGGACGCTTGGAACACTGAAGCTTTCTTT	CASSPGTGDAWNTEAFF
TRBD1	TRBV29-1	.	TRBJ1-3	TGCATCGTTGCCCAGGGGGCTGGAGGAAACACCATATATTTT	CIVAQGAGGNTIYF
.	TRBV20-1	.	TRBJ2-1	TGCAGTGCTAGTTCACTATACAATGAGCAGTTCTTC	CSASSLYNEQFF
.	TRBV12-3/TRBV12-4	many	TRBJ2-1	TGTGCCAGCAGCTCGGGTAGCTCCTACAATGAGCAGTTCTTC	CASSSGSSYNEQFF
.	TRBV30	.	TRBJ1-1	TGTGCCTGGAGTCCAACGGGGACTGAAGCTTTCTTT	CAWSPTGTEAFF
.	TRBV18	.	TRBJ1-1	TGTGCCAGCTCCCAGATGACGGGTTGGACTGAAGCTTTCTTT	CASSQMTGWTEAFF
.	TRBV2	.	TRBJ2-2	TGTGCCAGCAGAAGACAGAGGGGTCAATCCGGGGAGCTGTTTTTT	CASRRQRGQSGELFF
.	TRBV5-1	.	TRBJ2-1	TGCGCCAGCAGTCCCGGAGCTAGCTCCTACAATGAGCAGTTCTTC	CASSPGASSYNEQFF
.	TRBV12-3/TRBV12-4	.	TRBJ1-1	TGTGCCAGCAGTTTAGGCCCCGGACGGCGGAACACTGAAGCTTTCTTT	CASSLGPGRRNTEAFF
TRBD2	TRBV2	.	TRBJ2-1	TGTGCCAGCAGTGAAGTGGTGACTAGCGGGAGTAATGAGCAGTTCTTC	CASSEVVTSGSNEQFF
.	TRBV20-1	.	TRBJ1-5	TGCAGTGCTAGTAATATGTTGGGCCATAGCAATCAGCCCCAGCATTTT	CSASNMLGHSNQPQHF
TRBD2	TRBV19	.	TRBJ2-2	TGTGCCAGTGGATCAACTAGCGGGCCTGGGGAGCTGTTTTTT	CASGSTSGPGELFF
TRBD2	TRBV20-1	few	TRBJ2-5	TGCAGTGCTAGAGATCTGGGTAGCGGGGCGCAAGAGACCCAGTACTTC	CSARDLGSGAQETQYF
.	TRBV29-1	many	TRBJ2-7	TGCAGCGTCGGGAGCCTCTACGAGCAGTACTTC	CSVGSLYEQYF
TRBD2	TRBV27	.	TRBJ2-7	TGTGCCAGCAGTACGGGACTAGCGGGGTCCGAGCAGTACTTC	CASSTGLAGSEQYF